The 10 T cell receptor beta chains below all came from one sample that was sequenced in a study of T cell repertoires in cytomegalovirus infection. No antigen has been identified for these receptors. MiXCR was run by TCRdb on the reads, yielding one entry per CDR3 protein. The sample contains some 320,000 distinct CDR3 sequences, roughly 28% of which appear only once. The sequences come from cultured PBMCs, collected from culture after CMV antigen stimulation. These receptors originate from a human donor in good health (CMV status not recorded). Some clones in this sample may be carry-over from other donors' samples.

This clonotype was detected a few times. This rearrangement joins TRBV6-1 to TRBJ2-3; D may correspond to TRBD1 or TRBD2 (5 bases each). This CDR3 contains 14 residues. Trimming removed 3 bases from V and 0 bases from J, with 7 bases in between. Germline V gives CDR1 MNHNS, CDR2 SASEGT. In nucleotides, the CDR3 is TGTGCCAGCAGTGAGGGGGTCAGCACAGATACGCAGTATTTT. Residues: CASSEGVSTDTQYF.

The V gene is TRBV20-1, the J gene TRBJ2-7, with 9 positions matching TRBD1. CDR3 length: 12 residues. The V gene's germline CDR1 is DFQATT and CDR2 SNEGSKA (reference sequence). V lost 5 bases and J lost 4; bases outside the gene matches: 3. CDR3 sequence reads: CSAGTGIYEQYF. CDR3 coding DNA: TGCAGTGCTGGGACAGGGATTTACGAGCAGTACTTC.

There are a few counts of this clonotype. V gene TRBV6-5 combines with J gene TRBJ2-1; 7 bases are shared with TRBD2. With V trimmed by 6 bases and J by 4 bases, 9 bases remained unmatched. The germline V gene encodes CDR1 MNHEY and CDR2 SVGAGI. The CDR3 has 15 amino acids. CDR3 coding DNA: TGTGCCAGCAGCTCTATAGCGGGTTTATACAATGAGCAGTTCTTC. This encodes CASSSIAGLYNEQFF.

This clonotype has more than one count but fewer than ten. This sequence joins TRBV7-2 and TRBJ1-2, with D perhaps matching TRBD1 (6 bases). The V gene's germline CDR1 is SGHTA and CDR2 FQGNSA. V was trimmed by 8 bases and J by 5 bases, leaving 18 bases between them. The CDR3 covers 14 residues. CDR3 nucleotides: TGTGCCAGCCCCTGGGGGGGCACGGTGTATGGCTACACCTTC. This gives the protein CASPWGGTVYGYTF.

This chain uses TRBV12-3 or TRBV12-4 with TRBJ1-1; D is perhaps TRBD1 (5 bases). The CDR3 runs 13 residues. V was pared by 7 bases and J by 6 bases, with 15 bases between. This CDR3 is CASTWPGAAEAFF. In DNA, the CDR3 is TGTGCCAGCACCTGGCCTGGGGCAGCTGAAGCTTTCTTT.

This chain connects TRBV6-6 to TRBJ1-1, with 9 bases matching TRBD1. Losses at the gene ends were 6 bases for V and 5 bases for J; bases not matched to a gene: 4. This CDR3 is built from 13 residues. Germline V gives CDR1 MNHNY, CDR2 SVGAGI (reference sequence). CDR3 region: CASSPQGATEAFF. In DNA form, the CDR3 reads TGTGCCAGCAGCCCACAGGGGGCGACTGAAGCTTTCTTT.

The chain couples TRBV7-3 to TRBJ2-7; the D gene could be TRBD1 or TRBD2 (6 bases each). Germline CDR1 reads SGHTA; CDR2 reads FQGTGA. V lost 2 bases, J lost 5 bases, and 10 bases lay in between. The length of the CDR3 is 13 residues. CDR3: CASSLDGGHEQYF. The CDR3 DNA reads as TGTGCCAGCAGCTTAGACGGGGGCCACGAGCAGTACTTC.

This clonotype was observed a few times. The CDR3 protein is CASSYSIAASTDTQYF. The DNA for the CDR3 is TGTGCCAGCAGTTACTCGATCGCCGCAAGCACAGATACGCAGTATTTT. The rearrangement links TRBV6-5 to TRBJ2-3; D remains unclear. The CDR3 sequence is 16 residues long. Germline CDR1 MNHEY, CDR2 SVGAGI. Trimming removed 0 bases at V and 0 bases at J, with 10 bases between.

There are many counts of this clonotype. The chain combines TRBV7-2 with TRBJ2-3; TRBD2 matches 8 bases. V was pared by 7 bases and J by 6 bases, with 12 bases of the junction left unmatched. CDR3 length equals 15 residues. Germline V CDR1 and CDR2: SGHTA, FQGNSA. This CDR3 is CASKFFAGGGDTQYF. The CDR3 coding sequence is TGTGCCAGCAAGTTTTTCGCGGGAGGCGGGGATACGCAGTATTTT. Full variable domain (outside the CDR3, taken from reference TRBV7-2 and TRBJ2-3): GAGVSQSPSNKVTEKGKDVELRCDPISGHTALYWYRQSLGQGLEFLIYFQGNSAPDKSGLPSDRFSAERTGGSVSTLTIQRTQQEDSAVYLCASKFFAGGGDTQYFGPGTRLTVL.

This clonotype was picked up one time. This sequence joins TRBV10-3 and TRBJ2-7; D gene ambiguous. V gave up 4 bases and J gave up 6 bases, with 19 bases separating them. The V gene's germline CDR1 is ENHRY and CDR2 SYGVKD. The CDR3 extends over 15 amino acids. CDR3 nucleotide sequence: TGTGCCATCAGTGTTTCCGAGACGAAGGCTCGCGAGCAGTACTTC. It yields the protein CAISVSETKAREQYF.